Described below is a single T cell receptor beta chain sequence and its context. Trimming at V came to 6 bases and at J to 5 bases, leaving 1 base not matched to a gene. CDR1 is MNHEY, CDR2 SMNVEV, per germline (reference sequence). This CDR3 has 13 residues. In the authors' methods: Cell counts per sample came from amplifying reference gene primers. Clones were read by immunoSEQ multiplex PCR, and TCRdb kept only the in-frame ones, dropping some. V and J calls and clone size are as listed in that table; D and trimming were resolved from the DNA. The repertoire has more than 250,000 clones, about 88% of them found once; the top ten carry about 3.5%. The record originates from a study of blood T cell repertoires in COVID-19. Study overall: Italy, Spain and the United States were the sources of the convalescent and acute COVID-19 samples. Sources were T cells, B-cell-depleted T cells, or PBMCs; the material itself was cDNA or gDNA.

This clonotype was sampled from a young man with active or convalescent COVID-19. The genes are TRBV27 and TRBJ1-1; 12 bases are shared with TRBD1. The sequenced sample consisted of peripheral blood. In DNA, the CDR3 is TGTGCCAGCAGGGGACAGGGGGCAACTGAAGCTTTCTTT. It codes for CASRGQGATEAFF.